The 24 T cell receptor beta chains below all came from one sample that was sequenced in a study of blood T cells in healthy people across ages. The second PCR ran about 7 to 12 cycles with a sample-barcoded 5' primer and J-beta primers. MiXCR was run by TCRdb on the 5' RACE reads, yielding one entry per CDR3 protein. The sample has over 550,000 distinct CDR3 sequences, about 30% seen once; the top ten hold approximately 14%. The sample consisted of blood. The receptors derive from a woman older than 75 in good health.

Only a few counts were recorded for this clonotype. This may stem from a read error, because a much larger clone lies one nucleotide away. The chain joins TRBV5-5 to TRBJ2-7; TRBD2 agrees at 11 bases. The germline V gene has CDR1 SGHKS and CDR2 YYEKEE (reference sequence). The CDR3 sequence is 15 residues long. The V gene end was trimmed by 4 bases and the J gene end by 7 bases; junction bases not matched to a gene: 10. CDR3 loop: CASSILAGGRNEQYF. The CDR3 DNA reads TGTGCCAGCAGCATTCTAGCGGGGGGCCGCAATGAGCAGTACTTC.

This clonotype was counted many times. This rearrangement joins TRBV15 to TRBJ2-5, with TRBD2 as a possible D gene (7 bases). This CDR3 contains 18 residues. Germline V gives CDR1 LNHNV, CDR2 YYDKDF (reference sequence). Trimming pared 0 bases from V and 0 bases from J, leaving 17 bases between. The CDR3 coding sequence is TGTGCCACCAGCAGAGATCGAGGGGGGGATATGGACCAAGAGACCCAGTACTTC. Its protein product is CATSRDRGGDMDQETQYF.

The chain combines TRBV6-1 with TRBJ1-1; TRBD1 agrees at 10 bases. Germline V gene lookup returns CDR1 MNHNS and CDR2 SASEGT. The CDR3 covers 14 residues. With 6 bases clipped from V and 5 bases from J, the junction kept 6 bases outside the gene matches. CDR3 region: CASRGGTGETEAFF. DNA of the CDR3: TGTGCCAGCAGGGGAGGGACAGGGGAAACTGAAGCTTTCTTT.

Only a few counts were recorded for this clonotype. The V and J genes are TRBV15 and TRBJ1-5; D unresolved. Germline V CDR1 and CDR2: LNHNV, YYDKDF (reference sequence). The CDR3 is made up of 14 amino acids. V lost 2 bases and J 2 bases, leaving 7 bases between the germline ends. The CDR3: CATSRRGGNQPQHF. CDR3 DNA: TGTGCCACCAGCAGACGGGGAGGCAATCAGCCCCAGCATTTT.

This clonotype was detected ten times or more. The chain joins TRBV29-1 to TRBJ2-5; the D is unclear. Trimming pared 6 bases from V and 2 bases from J, leaving 7 bases between. Germline CDR1 reads SQVTM; CDR2 reads ANQGSEA. The CDR3 sequence is 11 residues long. Written as DNA, the CDR3 is TGCAGCGTATCTTATCAAGAGACCCAGTACTTC. Residues: CSVSYQETQYF. The whole variable domain, remainder taken from reference TRBV29-1 and TRBJ2-5, is SAVISQKPSRDICQRGTSLTIQCQVDSQVTMMFWYRQQPGQSLTLIATANQGSEATYESGFVIDKFPISRPNLTFSTLTVSNMSPEDSSIYLCSVSYQETQYFGPGTRLLVL.

The gene calls are TRBV10-3 and TRBJ1-4; TRBD1 is a possible D gene (5 bases). CDR1 is ENHRY and CDR2 is SYGVKD in the germline V gene. CDR3 length: 15 residues. The V and J ends lost 3 bases and 7 bases respectively, with 15 bases between them. The CDR3 sequence is CAISETRERREKLFF. The DNA for the CDR3 is TGTGCCATCAGTGAAACCAGGGAGCGACGTGAAAAACTGTTTTTT.

This chain links TRBV5-6 with TRBJ1-1; 10 nucleotides line up with TRBD1. Germline assignment: CDR1 SGHDT and CDR2 YYEEEE. The length of the CDR3 is 15 residues. The trim removed 1 base at V and 5 bases at J, leaving 5 bases unmatched. The CDR3 nucleotides are TGTGCCAGCAGCTTGACTGGACAGGGGGAGACTGAAGCTTTCTTT. Translated: CASSLTGQGETEAFF.

In this sample, this clonotype turned up many times. This rearrangement joins TRBV3-1 to TRBJ2-7; TRBD1 matches at 8 bases. Germline V gene sequence: CDR1 LGHDT, CDR2 YNNKEL (reference sequence). This CDR3 is 15 amino acids long. Trimming removed 2 bases from V and 2 bases from J; junction bases left unmatched: 5. In nucleotides, the CDR3 is TGTGCCAGCAGCCAAACCGGGACAGGACCCTACGAGCAGTACTTC. Protein sequence: CASSQTGTGPYEQYF.

The rearrangement joins TRBV30 to TRBJ1-5, with D possibly matching TRBD1 (6 bases). The length of the CDR3 is 17 residues. Germline values: CDR1 GTSNPN, CDR2 SVGIG (reference sequence). Deletions cut 1 base from V and 7 bases from J, with 23 bases between. CDR3 region: CAWSGFGDGGRRQPQHF. CDR3 DNA sequence: TGTGCCTGGAGTGGATTCGGTGATGGGGGGCGCCGGCAGCCCCAGCATTTT.

The J gene is TRBJ1-3, the V gene TRBV7-9; weak D call: TRBD1 (5 bases). Trimming removed 4 bases at V and 2 bases at J, with 15 bases between. Germline V gene data show CDR1 as SEHNR and CDR2 as FQNEAQ (reference sequence). The CDR3 extends over 16 amino acids. CDR3 sequence: CASSWRRQITGNTIYF. CDR3 coding DNA: TGTGCCAGCAGCTGGCGGCGACAGATAACTGGAAACACCATATATTTT.

The chain combines TRBV5-1 with TRBJ1-4; 8 positions match TRBD1. Losses at the gene ends were 3 bases for V and 10 bases for J; bases not matched to a gene: 11. CDR3 length: 15 amino acids. Germline V CDR1 and CDR2: SGHRS, YFSETQ. CDR3 in amino acids: CASSSDAGGSGKLFF. CDR3 DNA sequence: TGCGCCAGCAGCTCAGATGCAGGGGGCTCAGGAAAACTGTTTTTT.

Many counts were recorded for this clonotype. The chain couples TRBV19 to TRBJ2-7; TRBD1 matches 10 bases. The trim removed 1 base at V and 2 bases at J, leaving 2 bases unmatched. Germline V gene sequence: CDR1 LNHDA, CDR2 SQIVND (reference sequence). The CDR3 totals 15 residues. DNA for the CDR3: TGTGCCAGTAGTATAGGGGACAGGGGAACCTACGAGCAGTACTTC. Its protein product is CASSIGDRGTYEQYF.

Points on this clonotype: The junction differs from germline at one of its ends, possibly a read error. The chain combines TRBV6-2 or TRBV6-3 with TRBJ2-7; possibly TRBD1 or TRBD2 for D (5 bases each). This CDR3 is 17 amino acids long. Germline assignment: CDR1 MNHEY and CDR2 SVGEGT. The DNA of the CDR3 is TGTGCCGGCAGTCGGCCCAACACGGGGACCTACGTCTACGAGCAGTACTTC. It specifies CAGSRPNTGTYVYEQYF.

The sample holds many counts of this clonotype. The V and J genes are TRBV20-1 and TRBJ2-7; D possibly corresponds to TRBD2 (7 bases). CDR1 and CDR2 from the germline V gene are DFQATT and SNEGSKA (reference sequence). V was shortened by 6 bases and J by 3 bases, with 15 bases between the two germline ends. The CDR3 has 13 amino acids. Here the CDR3 DNA reads TGCAGTGCGTCTAGAGGGGGGGTCTACGAGCAGTACTTC. It is translated as CSASRGGVYEQYF.

This clonotype showed up many times. The gene calls are TRBV12-3 or TRBV12-4 and TRBJ2-7; the D gene is possibly TRBD1 (6 bases). V shed 4 bases and J shed 3 bases, with 13 bases lying between them. The CDR3 loop spans 14 amino acids. The CDR3 here is CASSSRDKYYEQYF. The CDR3 DNA reads as TGTGCCAGCAGTTCACGGGACAAATACTACGAGCAGTACTTC.

There are many counts of this clonotype. J is TRBJ2-5 and V is TRBV6-1, with 7 bases identical to TRBD1. The trim removed 2 bases at V and 3 bases at J, leaving 6 bases unmatched. Germline V gene data show CDR1 as MNHNS and CDR2 as SASEGT. The CDR3 totals 15 residues. The CDR3 bases are TGTGCCAGCAGTGAACTCTTGACAGGGAAAGAGACCCAGTACTTC. It codes for CASSELLTGKETQYF.

This clonotype was seen at least ten times. This chain connects TRBV5-1 to TRBJ2-5; 8 bases agree with TRBD2. CDR3 length: 14 amino acids. The ends lost 1 base at V and 4 bases at J; junction bases unmatched: 3. CDR1 SGHRS and CDR2 YFSETQ come from the germline V gene. For the CDR3, the DNA is TGCGCCAGCAGCTTGTCCGGGGGGGGAGAGACCCAGTACTTC. This gives the protein CASSLSGGGETQYF.

The chain recombines TRBV10-3 with TRBJ2-3; the D is unclear. V lost 0 bases to trimming and J lost 4 bases, with 5 bases between them. Germline CDR1 reads ENHRY; CDR2 reads SYGVKD. The CDR3 runs to 13 residues. This chain's CDR3 is CAISESRADTQYF. The CDR3 DNA reads as TGTGCCATCAGTGAGTCTCGGGCAGATACGCAGTATTTT.

The chain has TRBV29-1 and TRBJ2-3, with 8 positions matching TRBD1. V lost 6 bases, J lost 2 bases, and 4 bases stayed unmatched. CDR3 length: 13 amino acids. CDR1 is SQVTM, CDR2 ANQGSEA, per germline. In DNA form, the CDR3 reads TGCAGCGTCTCAGGGGGCTCCACAGATACGCAGTATTTT. Amino acids: CSVSGGSTDTQYF.

This clonotype appeared many times. This chain links TRBV7-9 with TRBJ2-1; 8 bases align to TRBD2. Germline CDR1 SEHNR, CDR2 FQNEAQ (reference sequence). This CDR3 has 17 amino acids. V trimming: 5 bases; J trimming: 9 bases; junction bases outside the gene matches: 18. The CDR3 loop is CASSKQVGGLLAGEQFF. The CDR3 nucleotides are TGTGCCAGCAGCAAACAGGTCGGGGGGCTGCTAGCGGGTGAGCAGTTCTTC.

This clonotype was recorded many times. CDR3 nucleotides: TGTGCCAGCAGCCCCCGGGGTGGAGCGGGGGCATCCTACAATGAGCAGTTCTTC. This translates into CASSPRGGAGASYNEQFF. The chain uses TRBV4-2 and TRBJ2-1, with 8 bases matching TRBD2. Germline-derived CDR1 and CDR2 are LGHNA and YNFKEQ. Trimming took 4 bases from V and 1 from J; bases not matched to a gene: 12. The CDR3 length is 18 residues.

This chain links TRBV20-1 with TRBJ2-5, with D possibly being TRBD2 (6 bases). CDR3 length: 16 amino acids. Germline assignment: CDR1 DFQATT and CDR2 SNEGSKA (reference sequence). V was clipped by 1 base and J by 0 bases, with 15 bases between them. The CDR3 DNA reads TGCAGTGCTAGAGCTTTTAGCGGCAAAAACCAAGAGACCCAGTACTTC. Protein product: CSARAFSGKNQETQYF.

This chain uses TRBV20-1 with TRBJ1-4; the D gene is possibly TRBD1 (5 bases). Trimming took 1 base from V and 8 from J, leaving 8 bases between them. Germline V gene sequence: CDR1 DFQATT, CDR2 SNEGSKA (reference sequence). CDR3 length equals 12 residues. The CDR3, as DNA: TGCAGTGCTAGAGGGGAGGGGGAAAAACTGTTTTTT. Translation gives CSARGEGEKLFF.

The sample holds many counts of this clonotype. V usage is TRBV9 and J usage is TRBJ2-1; a possible D gene is TRBD2 (5 bases). With 3 bases removed from V and 7 bases from J, the gap between germline ends came to 17 bases. Germline V gives CDR1 SGDLS, CDR2 YYNGEE. This CDR3 is built from 15 residues. CDR3 loop: CASSAGGSIGNEQFF. CDR3 coding DNA: TGTGCCAGCAGCGCGGGCGGGTCAATCGGGAATGAGCAGTTCTTC.